This T cell receptor (beta chain) derives from a study of early T cells in non-severe SARS-CoV-2 infection. Study overall: Alpha and beta chains were unpaired, from unsorted whole-blood bulk RNA.

Individual cDNA molecules were tagged with unique molecular identifiers, the study reported. TCRdb re-analysed the 5' RACE reads in MiXCR, keeping a single row per CDR3 protein. The sample contains about 64,000 distinct CDR3 sequences, 10% to 15% of which appear only once. This clonotype was detected ten times or more. Germline assignment: CDR1 MNHEY and CDR2 SVGEGT. V was cut by 10 bases and J by 4 bases, with 13 bases left in between. The CDR3 has 12 residues. This receptor was obtained from an adult who was a healthcare worker with PCR-confirmed SARS-CoV-2 infection or an uninfected control (not recorded which). The source material was whole blood, sampled at baseline. The J gene is TRBJ1-1, the V gene TRBV6-2 or TRBV6-3; D uncertain. CDR3: CATRLLSTEAFF. CDR3 DNA: TGTGCCACCAGACTCTTAAGCACTGAAGCTTTCTTT.